This T cell receptor beta chain was documented in a study of shared clonotypes between healthy human individuals. At the level of the study: Per-donor plates numbered three CD4 naive, three CD4 memory, two CD8 naive and one CD8 memory.

The V end lost 1 base, the J end lost 0 bases, and 11 bases lay between the germline ends. Germline V CDR1 and CDR2: SSHAT, FNYEAQ (reference sequence). CDR3 length equals 16 residues. Notes on the study in general: It was the non-shared clonotypes that had lower generation probabilities than clonotypes shared by all four donors.

Clones were sequenced by immunoSEQ multiplex PCR, and TCRdb holds only the in-frame ones, with some missing. The sample lists over a million clones, more than 75% occurring once. Regarding this clone: Antigen unknown.

J is TRBJ2-3 and V is TRBV7-7; the D gene is possibly TRBD2 (5 bases). The clonotype originates from a man aged 18 to 35 in good health. Some clones in this sample may be carry-over from other donors' samples. Material for sequencing was memory CD4+ T cells from PBMCs. Subset denoted: CD45RA-negative fraction. The CDR3 loop is CASSLGGRASTDTQYF. CDR3 DNA sequence: TGTGCCAGCAGCTTAGGTGGGCGGGCTAGCACAGATACGCAGTATTTT.